This T cell receptor beta chain came from a study of blood T cells in healthy people across ages (dated by TCRdb to the mid-2010s). With regard to the full study: In model experiments, template switching captured about one uniquely barcoded TCR beta cDNA molecule for every two T cells. Donors of different ages were randomly distributed across sequencing lanes to avoid experimental bias. Using the same blood draw, the study looked at two additional independent replicas of 1 million unique cDNA reads for two donors, one aged 18 to 30 and the other aged 80 or older. Donors were grouped into four age groups: young (average roughly 17 years), middle-aged (39), aged (around 60) and long-lived (approximately 78). Age-related changes in TCR beta repertoire diversity were measured in the study by deep sequencing normalized with unique cDNA molecular identifiers. What the authors observed across the whole study: As age increased, observed TCR beta diversity per million T cells dropped in a roughly linear way, and a significant reduction was already evident by age 40. Compared with the aged group, more naive CD4+ T cells, fewer expanded clones and increased TCR diversity were shown by the long-lived group, suggesting age selection. Observed TCR beta diversity correlated strongly with the percentage of naive T cells measured by flow cytometry. Estimates of total diversity based on one million sequenced T cells were regarded as lower bounds and as underestimates. Because profiling used bulk unsorted PBMCs, naive and antigen-experienced compartments could not be compared conclusively. Donor CMV infection status was unknown, potentially confounding age-related changes in expanded clonotypes.

This clonotype was counted only a few times. No antigen is known for it. No much larger clonotype is one base removed from it; base qualities were not supplied. V is cut by 3 bases and J by 7 bases, and the space between the germline ends is 15 bases. Including the terminal cysteine and phenylalanine, the CDR3 comprises 14 residues. CDR3 DNA is the only sequence kept; it has 42 bases, read in frame from the first base. Looking up the germline V gene (reference sequence) yields CDR1 DFQATT and CDR2 SNEGSKA. Library creation used 5' RACE. The data were produced on an Illumina HiSeq 2500. The second PCR ran for about 6 to 12 cycles and used a J-beta primer mix along with a sample-barcoded 5' primer. A template-switch 5' adaptor carrying 12 random nucleotides introduced a unique molecular identifier onto each TCR beta cDNA molecule. At least 3 million CDR3-containing paired-end reads were obtained from each sample. First-strand cDNA was synthesized from all RNA with the Mint cDNA synthesis kit, primed by a TRBC-specific oligonucleotide. Following uracil-DNA glycosylase treatment, a first 18-cycle PCR with universal primers M1SS and BC2_uni_R was performed on all cDNA. The paper's processing steps were these. Normalization of each sample was performed by random selection of 1 million high-quality reads, each carrying a distinct molecular identifier. Instead of being binned into consensus sequences, reads with shared molecular identifiers were discarded. MiTCR, set to a Q25 quality threshold and the strictest error-elimination algorithm, was used for CDR3 identification, clonotype clustering and error correction. A nonparametric unseen species model with Euler transformation was used to estimate a lower bound on total TCR beta diversity. The public reads were reanalyzed by TCRdb: fastp trimming at Q25, MiXCR alignment, in-frame beta chains only. Rows are unified per CDR3 protein, each entry keeping the most common DNA and genes. The V and J calls were determined by TCRdb, not by the authors. This sample comprises about a million distinct CDR3 sequences, 35% to 40% of them detected only once. Of the sample, 10% to 15% falls within the top ten clones.

Donors were 30 to 45 systemically healthy Caucasian individuals from Russia aged roughly 6 to 95 years. Each donor gave 8 to 10 milliliters of peripheral blood, collected into EDTA-treated Vacutainer tubes. Ficoll-Paque density-gradient centrifugation was used to isolate PBMCs, with at least 7 million obtained per sample. Trizol reagent was used to extract total RNA from the PBMCs, yielding at least 5 micrograms per sample. For every donor, flow cytometry on a PBMC aliquot measured the percentage of naive CD45RAhigh/CD27high T cells. The specimen sequenced was blood. The origin of this receptor is a man between 18 and 29 years old in good health. This chain joins TRBV20-1 to TRBJ1-4; perhaps TRBD1 is the D gene, with 5 bases matching. The encoded CDR3 is CSARAGTGFEKLFF. The nucleotides read TGCAGTGCTAGGGCGGGGACGGGTTTTGAAAAACTGTTTTTT.